These 8 T cell receptor beta chains originate from one sample sequenced in a study of cytomegalovirus exposure and HLA in healthy donors. It was with 60 Vbeta and 13 Jbeta primers that the PCR ran. Clones were sequenced by immunoSEQ multiplex PCR, and TCRdb holds only the in-frame ones, with some missing. The profile covers around 100,000 clones, with 78% appearing a single time and approximately 4.4% taken by the ten largest. The sample consisted of PBMCs. The receptors here all came from a male donor in good health and CMV-seropositive.

V and J are TRBV4-2 and TRBJ1-2; D is possibly TRBD1 (5 bases). The CDR3 sequence is 11 residues long. Trimming removed 6 bases at V and 7 bases at J, with 9 bases between. CDR1 and CDR2 from the germline V gene are LGHNA and YNFKEQ. The CDR3 loop reads CASREGVGYTF. The CDR3 DNA reads as TGTGCCAGCAGGGAAGGGGTTGGCTACACCTTC.

The chain carries TRBV28 and TRBJ1-4; D remains ambiguous. V lost 5 bases and J 8 bases, leaving 9 bases between the germline ends. The CDR3 sequence is 12 residues long. Germline V CDR1 and CDR2: MDHEN, SYDVKM. The CDR3 DNA sequence: TGTGCCAGCAGTGAGATCAAAGAAAAACTGTTTTTT. Translation gives CASSEIKEKLFF.

This clone was recorded a few times. CDR3 in amino acids: CASSYGGETQYF. DNA for the CDR3: TGTGCCAGCAGTTATGGCGGAGAGACCCAGTACTTC. V gene TRBV6-6 combines with J gene TRBJ2-5; unclear D gene. V dropped 3 bases and J dropped 4 bases, with 6 bases sitting between them. This CDR3 has 12 amino acids. Germline-derived CDR1 and CDR2 are MNHNY and SVGAGI (reference sequence).

The chain couples TRBV5-4 to TRBJ2-1; possibly TRBD2 for D (6 bases). The V gene lost 4 bases and the J gene lost 8 bases, with 22 bases spanning the gap. Per germline, CDR1 SGHNT and CDR2 YYREEE (reference sequence). CDR3 length: 16 residues. The CDR3 region is CASSGDFGRDWDEQFF. The CDR3 region has the DNA TGTGCCAGCAGCGGGGATTTTGGGCGGGATTGGGATGAGCAGTTCTTC. Variable domain in full (rest from reference TRBV5-4 and TRBJ2-1): ETGVTQSPTHLIKTRGQQVTLRCSSQSGHNTVSWYQQALGQGPQFIFQYYREEENGRGNFPPRFSGLQFPNYSSELNVNALELDDSALYLCASSGDFGRDWDEQFFGPGTRLTVL.

Comment on this clone: The same CDR3 arises from other DNA sequences in this sample as well. The rearrangement links TRBV5-4 to TRBJ1-1, with D tentatively TRBD1 (6 bases). V was cut by 3 bases and J by 11 bases, with 20 bases left in between. The CDR3 spans 14 residues. In germline, CDR1 is SGHNT, CDR2 YYREEE (reference sequence). The CDR3 sequence is CASSYNRDSGEAFF. The CDR3 nucleotides are TGTGCCAGCAGCTACAACAGGGATTCTGGTGAGGCTTTCTTT.

The V gene is TRBV5-1, the J gene TRBJ2-3; a possible D gene is TRBD2 (6 bases). The germline gives CDR1 SGHRS, CDR2 YFSETQ. V dropped 4 bases and J dropped 0 bases, with 9 bases sitting between them. The CDR3 sequence is 14 residues long. CDR3 DNA: TGCGCCAGCAGCACGAGCGGGAGCACAGATACGCAGTATTTT. Protein: CASSTSGSTDTQYF.

This chain joins TRBV27 and TRBJ1-1; no reliable D call. V dropped 6 bases and J dropped 3 bases, with 14 bases sitting between them. CDR3 size: 14 residues. The germline V gene has CDR1 MNHEY and CDR2 SMNVEV (reference sequence). The CDR3 DNA sequence: TGTGCCAGCAGATCTACTGAGATGGACACTGAAGCTTTCTTT. It translates to CASRSTEMDTEAFF.

As for this clone: The conserved closing phenylalanine or tryptophan is absent in this CDR3, likely reflecting a read error. The gene calls are TRBV9 and TRBJ2-7, with D perhaps TRBD2 (5 bases). This CDR3 region has 12 residues. Deletions cut 3 bases from V and 5 bases from J, with 9 bases between. The germline gives CDR1 SGDLS, CDR2 YYNGEE. The DNA for the CDR3 is TGTGCCAGCAGCGCCGGTAGCGACGAGCAGTACCTC. This translates into CASSAGSDEQYL.